This passage covers 29 T cell receptor beta chains from one sample sequenced in a study of control samples from healthy donors and cancer patients. Libraries were prepared by immunoSEQ multiplex PCR; TCRdb keeps only in-frame clonotypes and omits some of them. The table shows approximately 70,000 clones, with about 88% occurring only once. Sequencing was performed on blood. The receptor source for this set is a woman aged 45-59 years in good health.

The chain joins TRBV4-1 to TRBJ2-7; 9 nucleotides agree with TRBD1. The germline V gene has CDR1 MGHRA and CDR2 YSYEKL. This CDR3 is built from 17 residues. Germline trimming cut 5 bases from V and 1 base from J; bases unmatched to any gene: 12. CDR3 DNA: TGCGCCAGCAGCTACGACCTGGGACAGGGTAATTCCTACGAGCAGTACTTC. It encodes CASSYDLGQGNSYEQYF.

The rearrangement links TRBV4-1 to TRBJ2-7, with TRBD1 matching over 8 bases. The CDR3 totals 14 residues. Trimming cost V 3 bases and J 0 bases; bases outside gene matches: 1. CDR1 and CDR2 from the germline V gene are MGHRA and YSYEKL. The CDR3 sequence: CASSQGQASYEQYF. In nucleotides, the CDR3 is TGCGCCAGCAGCCAGGGACAGGCCTCCTACGAGCAGTACTTC.

This clone was picked up one time. The V gene is TRBV15, the J gene TRBJ2-5; 9 bases match TRBD1. Trimming cost V 3 bases and J 4 bases; bases outside gene matches: 9. The CDR3 is 16 residues long. Germline assignment: CDR1 LNHNV and CDR2 YYDKDF (reference sequence). The CDR3 DNA sequence: TGTGCCACCAGCAGCCCGGGACAGGGTCTCTCAGAGACCCAGTACTTC. Its protein product is CATSSPGQGLSETQYF. Supplemented by reference TRBV15 and TRBJ2-5, the full variable domain reads DAMVIQNPRYQVTQFGKPVTLSCSQTLNHNVMYWYQQKSSQAPKLLFHYYDKDFNNEADTPDNFQSRRPNTSFCFLDIRSPGLGDTAMYLCATSSPGQGLSETQYFGPGTRLLVL.

The chain joins TRBV5-6 to TRBJ2-5, with D perhaps matching TRBD1 or TRBD2 (5 bases each). CDR1 SGHDT and CDR2 YYEEEE come from the germline V gene. CDR3 length: 17 residues. The ends were cut back, 1 base at V and 3 bases at J, with 19 bases in the middle. CDR3 bases: TGTGCCAGCAGCTTGATAGTCGTGTCAGGGACGAAAGAGACCCAGTACTTC. Translation gives CASSLIVVSGTKETQYF.

The J gene is TRBJ1-1, the V gene TRBV2; a weak D match, TRBD1 (5 bases). Germline assignment: CDR1 SNHLY and CDR2 FYNNEI. This CDR3 is built from 14 residues. V was shortened by 7 bases and J by 4 bases, with 16 bases between the two germline ends. CDR3 in amino acids: CASIIGDLGTEAFF. Written as DNA, the CDR3 is TGTGCCAGCATTATAGGGGACTTAGGCACTGAAGCTTTCTTT.

V gene TRBV28 combines with J gene TRBJ1-1; 11 bases agree with TRBD1. Per the germline V gene, CDR1 is MDHEN and CDR2 is SYDVKM. Trimming removed 8 bases from V and 4 bases from J; junction bases left unmatched: 12. The CDR3 is 16 amino acids. The CDR3, as DNA: TGTGCCAGCCGCTCAGGACAGGGGGCGCTGAGCACTGAAGCTTTCTTT. This translates into CASRSGQGALSTEAFF.

The J gene is TRBJ2-7, the V gene TRBV9; the match to TRBD2 covers 14 bases. The CDR3 has 21 amino acids. Per the germline V gene, CDR1 is SGDLS and CDR2 is YYNGEE. J was trimmed by 2 bases and V by 6 bases; bases with no gene match: 22. CDR3 sequence: CASKGLAGVDLAGRLAYEQYF. CDR3 DNA: TGTGCCAGCAAGGGACTAGCGGGAGTAGATCTGGCCGGTCGCCTAGCCTACGAGCAGTACTTC. The full variable domain, in which reference TRBV9 and TRBJ2-7 provide the parts outside the CDR3, is DSGVTQTPKHLITATGQRVTLRCSPRSGDLSVYWYQQSLDQGLQFLIQYYNGEERAKGNILERFSAQQFPDLHSELNLSSLELGDSALYFCASKGLAGVDLAGRLAYEQYFGPGTRLTVT.

The gene calls are TRBV6-5 and TRBJ1-5; D is unclear. The germline V and J ends were trimmed by 0 bases and 4 bases, with 4 bases remaining between them. Germline CDR1 is MNHEY and CDR2 is SVGAGI. This CDR3 comprises 13 residues. The CDR3 sequence: CASSYSINQPQHF. The DNA for the CDR3 is TGTGCCAGCAGTTACTCCATAAATCAGCCCCAGCATTTT.

The rearrangement joins TRBV5-1 to TRBJ1-4, with a tentative D call TRBD1 (5 bases). CDR1 is SGHRS, CDR2 YFSETQ, per germline. V lost 2 bases and J lost 7, with 21 bases in between. This CDR3 is 17 amino acids long. The DNA for the CDR3 is TGCGCCAGCAGCTTATACGGGACTCGGGAGGTGGGTGAAAAACTGTTTTTT. Its translation: CASSLYGTREVGEKLFF.

This chain links TRBV9 with TRBJ1-5, with D unclear. The V end was cut by 0 bases, the J end by 10 bases, with 11 bases between. This CDR3 is built from 13 residues. The germline gives CDR1 SGDLS, CDR2 YYNGEE. DNA for the CDR3: TGTGCCAGCAGCGTAGATGGACTACACCCCCAGCATTTT. Protein sequence: CASSVDGLHPQHF.

The rearrangement uses TRBV6-2 or TRBV6-3 and TRBJ2-5, with 10 bases fitting TRBD2. V was clipped by 3 bases and J by 6 bases; unmatched bases: 10. The CDR3 contains 16 residues. Germline V gene sequence: CDR1 MNHEY, CDR2 SVGEGT. CDR3 residues: CASSYGVAGGLQTQYF. In nucleotides, the CDR3 is TGTGCCAGCAGTTATGGGGTAGCGGGAGGTTTACAGACCCAGTACTTC.

This clone was recorded a few times. The chain has TRBV3-1 (or the pseudogene TRBV3-2) and TRBJ2-2, with D tentatively TRBD2 (5 bases). The germline V gene encodes CDR1 LGHDT and CDR2 YNNKEL (reference sequence). V was cut by 1 base and J by 6 bases, with 9 bases left in between. The CDR3 is 14 amino acids. The DNA for the CDR3 is TGTGCCAGCAGCCAAGTCGGGGTTTCCGGGGAGCTGTTTTTT. It codes for CASSQVGVSGELFF.

The chain has TRBV5-1 and TRBJ1-2; no clear D gene. V was trimmed by 4 bases and J by 2 bases, leaving 9 bases between them. This CDR3 contains 13 residues. The germline V gene has CDR1 SGHRS and CDR2 YFSETQ. CDR3 loop: CASSIQENYGYTF. The DNA of the CDR3 is TGCGCCAGCAGCATTCAGGAGAACTATGGCTACACCTTC. The variable domain in full, with the rest retrieved from reference TRBV5-1 and TRBJ1-2, is KAGVTQTPRYLIKTRGQQVTLSCSPISGHRSVSWYQQTPGQGLQFLFEYFSETQRNKGNFPGRFSGRQFSNSRSEMNVSTLELGDSALYLCASSIQENYGYTFGSGTRLTVV.

The chain recombines TRBV7-9 with TRBJ2-1; 7 bases match TRBD2. The CDR3 is made up of 15 amino acids. CDR1 SEHNR and CDR2 FQNEAQ come from the germline V gene (reference sequence). The V and J ends lost 4 bases and 4 bases, in that order; junction bases with no gene match: 7. CDR3 in amino acids: CASSSPAGLYNEQFF. DNA for the CDR3: TGTGCCAGCAGCTCACCAGCGGGACTTTACAATGAGCAGTTCTTC.

This clone showed up just once. This sequence joins TRBV6-2 or TRBV6-3 and TRBJ1-5; 8 nucleotides agree with TRBD1. CDR3 length equals 15 residues. CDR1 and CDR2 from the germline V gene are MNHEY and SVGEGT. J lost 4 bases, V lost 6 bases, and 8 bases had no gene match. CDR3: CASSLTGGANQPQHF. CDR3 in DNA: TGTGCCAGCAGCCTAACAGGGGGAGCAAATCAGCCCCAGCATTTT.

Regarding this clone: The same CDR3 also results from other DNA sequences found in this sample. The chain has TRBV6-2 or TRBV6-3 and TRBJ2-5, with TRBD2 matching 8 bases. V lost 2 bases to trimming and J lost 5 bases; unmatched junction nucleotides: 1. In germline, CDR1 is MNHEY, CDR2 SVGEGT. The CDR3 has 13 residues. CDR3 in DNA: TGTGCCAGCAGTTACGGCGGGGGGGAGACCCAGTACTTC. Encoded protein: CASSYGGGETQYF.

The V gene is TRBV6-5, the J gene TRBJ1-1, with a tentative D call TRBD1 (6 bases). The CDR3 is made up of 14 amino acids. Germline V gene lookup returns CDR1 MNHEY and CDR2 SVGAGI. The V and J ends lost 8 bases and 0 bases respectively, with 13 bases between them. The DNA of the CDR3 is TGTGCCAGCGGTCAACAGGGCGTGAACACTGAAGCTTTCTTT. Translation gives CASGQQGVNTEAFF.

The V and J genes are TRBV7-3 and TRBJ2-2; unclear D gene. The CDR3 consists of 14 residues. Germline CDR1 reads SGHTA; CDR2 reads FQGTGA. Trimming stripped 6 bases from V and 3 bases from J, with 11 bases between. CDR3 amino acids: CASRLTPDTGELFF. CDR3 DNA sequence: TGTGCCAGCAGGTTGACACCTGACACCGGGGAGCTGTTTTTT.

This chain uses TRBV5-1 with TRBJ2-2; maybe TRBD1 (5 bases). The CDR3 consists of 14 residues. V gave up 4 bases and J gave up 10 bases, with 17 bases separating them. From germline, CDR1 is SGHRS and CDR2 YFSETQ. CDR3 region: CASSMGSIREELFF. For the CDR3, the DNA is TGCGCCAGCAGCATGGGCTCCATCAGGGAGGAGCTGTTTTTT. Complete variable domain (other parts from reference TRBV5-1 and TRBJ2-2): KAGVTQTPRYLIKTRGQQVTLSCSPISGHRSVSWYQQTPGQGLQFLFEYFSETQRNKGNFPGRFSGRQFSNSRSEMNVSTLELGDSALYLCASSMGSIREELFFGEGSRLTVL.

This clone occurred once. J is TRBJ1-2 and V is TRBV28, with 9 bases identical to TRBD1. The CDR3 has 14 amino acids. The junction had 10 bases not matched to a gene; V was cut back by 9 bases and J by 5 bases. Germline V gene lookup returns CDR1 MDHEN and CDR2 SYDVKM. The CDR3 sequence is CASTTGGARYGYTF. The CDR3 coding sequence is TGTGCCAGTACCACAGGGGGCGCTAGGTATGGCTACACCTTC.

This clone appeared a single time. The chain recombines TRBV5-1 with TRBJ1-6, with TRBD1 matching 7 bases. The germline V gene has CDR1 SGHRS and CDR2 YFSETQ. After removal of 4 bases from V and 10 bases from J, the junction contained 14 bases not matched to a gene. The CDR3 extends over 16 amino acids. This CDR3 is CASSTGPEGAVSPLHF. CDR3 coding DNA: TGCGCCAGCAGCACGGGTCCCGAGGGGGCAGTCTCACCCCTCCACTTT.

V and J are TRBV28 and TRBJ1-4; no clear D gene. V dropped 6 bases and J dropped 6 bases, with 11 bases sitting between them. The CDR3 loop spans 13 amino acids. CDR1 is MDHEN and CDR2 is SYDVKM in the germline V gene. As DNA, the CDR3 is TGTGCCAGCAGGTCAACTTCACATGAAAAACTGTTTTTT. It encodes CASRSTSHEKLFF.

This chain uses TRBV30 with TRBJ2-7; D is uncertain. Trimming took off 1 base at V and 2 bases at J, with 9 bases between the two ends. The length of the CDR3 is 13 residues. Germline V gene data show CDR1 as GTSNPN and CDR2 as SVGIG (reference sequence). The CDR3 sequence: CAWSARAAYEQYF. In DNA, the CDR3 is TGTGCCTGGAGTGCTCGCGCCGCCTACGAGCAGTACTTC.

V and J are TRBV11-3 and TRBJ1-1, with D unresolved. The ends were cut back, 1 base at V and 3 bases at J, with 3 bases in the middle. This CDR3 contains 12 residues. CDR1 and CDR2 from the germline V gene are SGHNT and YENEEA. The CDR3 sequence is CASSLGDTEAFF. For the CDR3, the DNA is TGTGCCAGCAGCTTAGGTGACACTGAAGCTTTCTTT.

The V and J genes are TRBV7-9 and TRBJ1-4, with D unclear. The germline V and J ends were trimmed by 3 bases and 8 bases, with 10 bases remaining between them. Per the germline V gene, CDR1 is SEHNR and CDR2 is FQNEAQ (reference sequence). This CDR3 is built from 13 residues. The CDR3 nucleotides are TGTGCCAGCAGCTTCGCCCACTTCGAAAAACTGTTTTTT. Translating gives CASSFAHFEKLFF.

The chain couples TRBV3-1 (or the pseudogene TRBV3-2) to TRBJ2-5; D is unresolved. The ends were cut back, 1 base at V and 2 bases at J, with 5 bases in the middle. CDR1 and CDR2 from the germline V gene are LGHDT and YNNKEL (reference sequence). The CDR3 contains 13 residues. This chain's CDR3 is CASSQVEQETQYF. For the CDR3, the DNA is TGTGCCAGCAGCCAAGTGGAGCAAGAGACCCAGTACTTC.

This chain uses TRBV7-9 with TRBJ1-2; possibly TRBD1 for D (5 bases). This CDR3 contains 13 residues. Germline V gene lookup returns CDR1 SEHNR and CDR2 FQNEAQ (reference sequence). Trimming removed 4 bases from V and 8 bases from J, with 14 bases in between. The CDR3 coding sequence is TGTGCCAGCAGCTCGCGGGGCCCCTACGGCTACACCTTC. Amino acids: CASSSRGPYGYTF.

The chain joins TRBV11-3 to TRBJ2-1; D is perhaps TRBD2 (6 bases). CDR3 length: 18 amino acids. CDR1 is SGHNT, CDR2 YENEEA, per germline. V was clipped by 3 bases and J by 4 bases, with 22 bases between them. CDR3 residues: CASSFGTRFGASYNEQFF. Here the CDR3 DNA reads TGTGCCAGCAGCTTTGGGACTCGTTTTGGGGCGTCGTACAATGAGCAGTTCTTC.

This clone came up a few times. This rearrangement joins TRBV4-1 to TRBJ2-3, with 11 positions matching TRBD2. The V gene end was trimmed by 3 bases and the J gene end by 4 bases; junction bases not matched to a gene: 6. In germline, CDR1 is MGHRA, CDR2 YSYEKL. The CDR3 is 16 amino acids. CDR3 nucleotides: TGCGCCAGCAGCCAGATAGCGGGAGGGATGCCAGATACGCAGTATTTT. It codes for CASSQIAGGMPDTQYF.